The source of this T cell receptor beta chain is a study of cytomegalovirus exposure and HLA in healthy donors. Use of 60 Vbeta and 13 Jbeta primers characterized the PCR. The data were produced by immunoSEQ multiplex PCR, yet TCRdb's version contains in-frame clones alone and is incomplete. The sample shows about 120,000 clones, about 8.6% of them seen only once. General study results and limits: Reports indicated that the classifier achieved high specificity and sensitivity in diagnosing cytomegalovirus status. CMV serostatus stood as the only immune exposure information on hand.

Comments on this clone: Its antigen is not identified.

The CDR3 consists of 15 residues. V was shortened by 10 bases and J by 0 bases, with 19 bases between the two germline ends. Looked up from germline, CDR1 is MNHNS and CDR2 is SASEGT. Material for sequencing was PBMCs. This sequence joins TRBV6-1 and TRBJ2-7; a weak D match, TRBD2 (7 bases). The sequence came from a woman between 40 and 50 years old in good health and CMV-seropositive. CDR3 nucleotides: TGTGCCACCCGGGGGGCGGGTGCGAGCTCCTACGAGCAGTACTTC. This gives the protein CATRGAGASSYEQYF.